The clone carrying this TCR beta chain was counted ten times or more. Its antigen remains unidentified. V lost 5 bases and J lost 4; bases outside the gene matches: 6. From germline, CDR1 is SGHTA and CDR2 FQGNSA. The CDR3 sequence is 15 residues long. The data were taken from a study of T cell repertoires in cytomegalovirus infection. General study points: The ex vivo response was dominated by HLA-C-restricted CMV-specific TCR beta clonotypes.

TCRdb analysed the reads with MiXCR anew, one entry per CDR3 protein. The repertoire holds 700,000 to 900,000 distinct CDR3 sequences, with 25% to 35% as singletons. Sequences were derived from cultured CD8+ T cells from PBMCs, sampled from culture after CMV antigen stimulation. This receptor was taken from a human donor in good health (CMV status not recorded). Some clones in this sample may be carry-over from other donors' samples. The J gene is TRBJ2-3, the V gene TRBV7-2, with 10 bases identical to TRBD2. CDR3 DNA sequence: TGTGCCAGCAGCCTCACTAGCGGGGTCGCAGATACGCAGTATTTT. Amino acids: CASSLTSGVADTQYF.